The present T cell receptor beta chain was sequenced within a study of T-cell memory formation after mild COVID-19. Study-level points and caveats: Memory cells collected pre-infection included some clones that later responded, suggesting cross-reactive memory joined.

Employing constant-segment primers, 5'RACE generated TCR alpha and TCR beta cDNA libraries bearing sample barcodes and UMIs. TCRdb reprocessed the 5' RACE reads via MiXCR and lists one record per CDR3 protein. Of under 250,000 distinct CDR3 sequences in the sample, over 9% are singletons; the top ten hold approximately 20%. From germline, CDR1 is SGHTA and CDR2 FQGNSA. V was clipped by 5 bases and J by 5 bases, with 17 bases between them. There are 15 residues in the CDR3. This clonotype appeared a few times. Its cognate antigen is unknown. The sample taken for sequencing was PBMCs or a T cell subset sorted from them (not recorded which). The chain has TRBV7-2 and TRBJ2-3; D is perhaps TRBD1 (6 bases). The TCR originated in a man between 18 and 29 years old who had mild COVID-19 (a few samples of this study predate the infection). Cell type and time point are not known. The CDR3 sequence is CASSDRLLLGDTQYF. The CDR3 bases are TGTGCCAGCAGCGACAGGCTACTCTTGGGAGATACGCAGTATTTT.